This T cell receptor (beta chain) emerged from a study of technical replicates of blood from a few donors. Clones were sequenced by immunoSEQ multiplex PCR, and TCRdb holds only the in-frame ones, with some missing. The table shows about 82,000 clones, with roughly 95% occurring only once. Germline V gene sequence: CDR1 MNHNS, CDR2 SASEGT. This CDR3 has 15 residues. Trimming at V came to 4 bases and at J to 8 bases, leaving 9 bases not matched to a gene. The V and J genes are TRBV6-1 and TRBJ1-5; 9 nucleotides align to TRBD1. The receptor was derived from a human donor in good health. The material sequenced was T cells isolated from PBMCs. CDR3 amino acids: CASSAIGQGLEPQHF. The CDR3 nucleotides read TGTGCCAGCAGTGCTATAGGACAGGGGTTGGAGCCCCAGCATTTT.